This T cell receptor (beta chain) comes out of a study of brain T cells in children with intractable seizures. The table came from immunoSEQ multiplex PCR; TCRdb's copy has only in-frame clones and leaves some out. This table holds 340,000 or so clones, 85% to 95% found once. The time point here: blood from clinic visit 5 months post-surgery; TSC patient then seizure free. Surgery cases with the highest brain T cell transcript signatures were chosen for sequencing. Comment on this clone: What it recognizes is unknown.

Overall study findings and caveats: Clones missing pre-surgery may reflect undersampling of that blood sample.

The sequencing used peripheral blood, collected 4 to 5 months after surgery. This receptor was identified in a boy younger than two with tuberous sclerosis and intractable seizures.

CDR3 loop: CASSLFSGSYEQYF. Here the CDR3 DNA reads TGCGCCAGCAGCTTGTTTTCAGGTTCCTACGAGCAGTACTTC. The V gene is TRBV5-1, the J gene TRBJ2-7; unclear D gene. The length of the CDR3 is 14 residues. The V and J ends lost 1 base and 1 base respectively, with 9 bases between them. The germline V gene encodes CDR1 SGHRS and CDR2 YFSETQ.